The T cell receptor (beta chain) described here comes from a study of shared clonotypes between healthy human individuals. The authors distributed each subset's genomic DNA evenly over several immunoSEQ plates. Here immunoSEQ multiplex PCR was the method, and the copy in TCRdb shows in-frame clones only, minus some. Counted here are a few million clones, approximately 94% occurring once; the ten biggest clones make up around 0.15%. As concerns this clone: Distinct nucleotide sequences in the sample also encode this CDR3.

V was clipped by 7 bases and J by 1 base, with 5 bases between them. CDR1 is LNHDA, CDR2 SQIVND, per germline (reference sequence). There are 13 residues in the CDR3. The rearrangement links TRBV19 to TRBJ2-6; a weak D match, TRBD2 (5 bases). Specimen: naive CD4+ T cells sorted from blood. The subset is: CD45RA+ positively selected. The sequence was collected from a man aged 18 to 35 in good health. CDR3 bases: TGTGCCAGTACGGGGTCTGGGGCCAACGTCCTGACTTTC. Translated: CASTGSGANVLTF.